The 15 T cell receptor beta chains below were found in one sample sequenced in a study of blood T cell repertoires in COVID-19. Assay used: immunoSEQ multiplex PCR; TCRdb lists only in-frame clones, some missing. Here the sample spans fewer than 350,000 clones, about 90% being singletons. Sequencing was carried out using PBMCs or T cells enriched from blood (not recorded which). All receptors derive from a woman younger than 35 with acute COVID-19.

This rearrangement joins TRBV5-4 to TRBJ1-3; 8 bases align to TRBD1. CDR1 and CDR2 (germline): SGHNT, YYREEE (reference sequence). The V segment lost 0 bases and the J segment 4 bases; nucleotides outside the gene matches: 3. The CDR3 loop spans 15 amino acids. Here the CDR3 reads CASSLGQGAGNTIYF. The CDR3 DNA reads as TGTGCCAGCAGCTTGGGCCAGGGGGCCGGAAACACCATATATTTT.

The chain combines TRBV18 with TRBJ2-3; 7 bases agree with TRBD1. Germline CDR1 KGHSH, CDR2 LQKENI. Germline trimming cut 0 bases from V and 6 bases from J; bases unmatched to any gene: 6. The CDR3 contains 15 residues. This CDR3 is CASSPPWTGGDTQYF. The CDR3 DNA follows: TGTGCCAGCTCACCACCCTGGACAGGCGGGGATACGCAGTATTTT.

This clone was seen just once. The chain joins TRBV3-1 (or the pseudogene TRBV3-2) to TRBJ2-5; TRBD1 matches 10 bases. Per the germline V gene, CDR1 is LGHDT and CDR2 is YNNKEL (reference sequence). The CDR3 contains 17 residues. The V segment lost 9 bases and the J segment 2 bases; nucleotides outside the gene matches: 15. The CDR3 coding sequence is TGTGCCAGAAACAAGGACAGGGGGTTGGGGAGGCAAGAGACCCAGTACTTC. Residues: CARNKDRGLGRQETQYF.

J is TRBJ1-1 and V is TRBV5-1; 8 positions match TRBD1. The CDR3 covers 15 residues. The germline V gene has CDR1 SGHRS and CDR2 YFSETQ. After removal of 4 bases from V and 3 bases from J, the junction contained 8 bases not matched to a gene. CDR3 protein: CASSRQGIRDTEAFF. CDR3 nucleotides: TGCGCCAGCAGCCGACAGGGGATTAGGGACACTGAAGCTTTCTTT.

V gene TRBV9 combines with J gene TRBJ1-1; 9 bases agree with TRBD1. The CDR3 spans 15 residues. V lost 0 bases, J lost 1 base, and 1 base stayed unmatched. CDR1 and CDR2 (germline): SGDLS, YYNGEE. As DNA, the CDR3 is TGTGCCAGCAGCGTAGTACAGGGGGCGAACACTGAAGCTTTCTTT. As protein: CASSVVQGANTEAFF.

The chain carries TRBV11-2 and TRBJ1-2; 8 bases fit TRBD1. CDR3 length: 15 amino acids. The junction had 4 bases not matched to a gene; V was cut back by 1 base and J by 3 bases. Germline V gene data show CDR1 as SGHAT and CDR2 as FQNNGV. The CDR3 reads CASSLVGQAYYGYTF. CDR3 nucleotide sequence: TGTGCCAGCAGCTTAGTGGGACAGGCCTACTATGGCTACACCTTC.

The rearrangement links TRBV5-1 to TRBJ2-3; 10 bases are a match to TRBD2. CDR1 and CDR2 (germline): SGHRS, YFSETQ. CDR3 length: 18 residues. V was clipped by 3 bases and J by 3 bases; unmatched bases: 13. DNA of the CDR3: TGCGCCAGCAGCTCGGTAAAAAGGACTAGCGGTCGTACAGATACGCAGTATTTT. Translating gives CASSSVKRTSGRTDTQYF.

The CDR3 region has the DNA TGTGCCAGCAGTGACGGACTAGAGGATGAGCAGTTCTTC. Encoded protein: CASSDGLEDEQFF. J is TRBJ2-1 and V is TRBV6-4, with 7 bases lining up with TRBD2. Germline V gene sequence: CDR1 MRHNA, CDR2 SNTAGT. V lost 2 bases to trimming and J lost 8 bases; unmatched junction nucleotides: 3. This CDR3 contains 13 residues.

This chain connects TRBV4-1 to TRBJ1-5, with 8 nucleotides matching TRBD1. Germline loops: CDR1 MGHRA, CDR2 YSYEKL. The CDR3 covers 15 residues. The ends lost 1 base at V and 6 bases at J; junction bases unmatched: 5. The CDR3 sequence is CASSQGTGGGQPQHF. The CDR3 coding sequence is TGCGCCAGCAGCCAAGGTACAGGGGGAGGTCAGCCCCAGCATTTT.

The V gene is TRBV18, the J gene TRBJ2-5, with D perhaps TRBD1 (6 bases). Trimming pared 4 bases from V and 5 bases from J, leaving 14 bases between. In germline, CDR1 is KGHSH, CDR2 LQKENI. The CDR3 has 14 amino acids. CDR3 in amino acids: CASSQAQGVETQYF. The DNA of the CDR3 is TGTGCCAGCTCACAGGCACAGGGAGTGGAGACCCAGTACTTC.

The CDR3 bases are TGTGCCAGCCTACGACAGGGTATATCCTACGAGCAGTACTTC. This codes for CASLRQGISYEQYF. The chain links TRBV6-5 to TRBJ2-7; 7 bases fit TRBD1. V lost 8 bases and J lost 1; bases outside the gene matches: 8. CDR1 is MNHEY and CDR2 is SVGAGI in the germline V gene. This CDR3 contains 14 residues.

CDR3: CASSQGPGVGSYGYTF. CDR3 bases: TGCGCCAGCAGCCAAGGTCCAGGGGTGGGTAGCTATGGCTACACCTTC. J is TRBJ1-2 and V is TRBV4-3; possibly TRBD1 for D (6 bases). V was pared by 1 base and J by 4 bases, with 16 bases between. The CDR3 runs to 16 residues. Germline assignment: CDR1 LGHNA and CDR2 YSLEER.

The chain combines TRBV11-2 with TRBJ2-7; D is perhaps TRBD2 (6 bases). The CDR3 contains 12 residues. Trimming removed 7 bases from V and 6 bases from J, with 13 bases in between. Germline loops: CDR1 SGHAT, CDR2 FQNNGV. The CDR3 loop is CASTPGGVEQYF. CDR3 bases: TGTGCCAGCACCCCCGGAGGGGTCGAGCAGTACTTC.

Details on this clone: The junction does not match germline at one end; this may be a read error. CDR3 sequence (DNA): TGTGCTAGCAGCTCAGGGCGAGGAAACACCATATATTTT. It encodes CASSSGRGNTIYF. The gene calls are TRBV7-7 and TRBJ1-3; a possible D gene is TRBD1 (5 bases). Germline V gene lookup returns CDR1 SSHAT and CDR2 FNYEAQ (reference sequence). There are 13 residues in the CDR3.

The chain employs TRBV19 and TRBJ2-4, with 7 positions matching TRBD1. Looked up from germline, CDR1 is LNHDA and CDR2 is SQIVND (reference sequence). V was clipped by 4 bases and J by 0 bases; unmatched bases: 15. The CDR3 loop spans 19 amino acids. The CDR3 coding sequence is TGTGCCAGTAGTACACGTGGGACAGTACCTCCTCTAGCCAAAAACATTCAGTACTTC. Encoded protein: CASSTRGTVPPLAKNIQYF.